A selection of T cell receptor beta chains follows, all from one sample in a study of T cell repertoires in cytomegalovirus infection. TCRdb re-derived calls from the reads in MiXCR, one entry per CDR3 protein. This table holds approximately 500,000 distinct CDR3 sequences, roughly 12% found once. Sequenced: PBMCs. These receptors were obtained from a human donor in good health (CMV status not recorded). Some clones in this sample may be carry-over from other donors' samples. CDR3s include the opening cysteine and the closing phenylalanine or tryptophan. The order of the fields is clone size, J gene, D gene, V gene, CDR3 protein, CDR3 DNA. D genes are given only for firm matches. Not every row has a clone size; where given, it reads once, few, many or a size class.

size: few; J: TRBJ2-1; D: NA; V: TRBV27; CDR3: CASSPIGGSGTDEQFF; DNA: TGTGCCAGCAGCCCTATAGGTGGTAGCGGGACAGATGAGCAGTTCTTC
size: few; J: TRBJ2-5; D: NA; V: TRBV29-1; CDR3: CSVEGVSSPLGETQYF; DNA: TGCAGCGTTGAAGGAGTAAGCTCCCCCCTCGGGGAGACCCAGTACTTC
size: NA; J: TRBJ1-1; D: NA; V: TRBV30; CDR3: CAWSVVRVVTEAFF; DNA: TGTGCCTGGAGTGTAGTCAGGGTAGTCACTGAAGCTTTCTTT
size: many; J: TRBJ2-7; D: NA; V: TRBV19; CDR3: CASSSRSSGNEQYF; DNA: TGTGCCAGTAGTTCCCGGAGTAGCGGAAACGAGCAGTACTTC
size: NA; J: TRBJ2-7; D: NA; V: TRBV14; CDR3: CASSQTNGGTEQYF; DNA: TGTGCCAGCAGCCAAACTAACGGGGGTACCGAGCAGTACTTC
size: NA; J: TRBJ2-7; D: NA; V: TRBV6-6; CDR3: CAIAERLSYEQYF; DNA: TGTGCCATAGCCGAGCGGTTGTCCTACGAGCAGTACTTC
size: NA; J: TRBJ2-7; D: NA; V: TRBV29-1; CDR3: CSAGDLYEQYF; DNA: TGCAGCGCCGGGGACCTCTACGAGCAGTACTTC
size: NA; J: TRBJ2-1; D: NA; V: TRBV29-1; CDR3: CGVAVNEQFF; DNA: TGCGGCGTTGCAGTGAATGAGCAGTTCTTC
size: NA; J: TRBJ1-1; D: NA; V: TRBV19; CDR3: CASSIIFTSNTEAFF; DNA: TGTGCCAGTAGTATCATTTTTACTTCGAACACTGAAGCTTTCTTT
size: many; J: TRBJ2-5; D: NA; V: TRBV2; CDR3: CASRKEVQETQYF; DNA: TGTGCCAGCAGGAAGGAAGTCCAAGAGACCCAGTACTTC
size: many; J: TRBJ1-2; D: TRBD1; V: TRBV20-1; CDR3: CSARVLRQGYYGYTF; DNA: TGCAGTGCTAGAGTCTTAAGACAGGGCTACTATGGCTACACCTTC
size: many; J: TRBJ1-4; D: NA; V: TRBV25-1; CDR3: CASSEDRATNEKLFF; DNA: TGTGCCAGCAGCGAAGACCGCGCAACTAATGAAAAACTGTTTTTT
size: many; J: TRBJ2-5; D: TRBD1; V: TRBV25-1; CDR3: CASSDRLTGGKETQYF; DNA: TGTGCCAGCAGTGACCGGCTAACAGGGGGCAAAGAGACCCAGTACTTC
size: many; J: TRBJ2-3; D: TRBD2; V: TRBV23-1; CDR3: CASASHWGGTDTQYF; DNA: TGCGCCAGCGCTTCACACTGGGGGGGGACAGATACGCAGTATTTT
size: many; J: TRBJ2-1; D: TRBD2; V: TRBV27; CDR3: CASSALAGGNEQFF; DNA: TGTGCCAGCAGTGCCTTAGCCGGGGGGAACGAGCAGTTCTTC
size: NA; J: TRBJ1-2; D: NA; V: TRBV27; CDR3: CASSPAAGTSNYGYTF; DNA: TGTGCCAGCAGTCCGGCAGCCGGGACTTCAAACTATGGCTACACCTTC
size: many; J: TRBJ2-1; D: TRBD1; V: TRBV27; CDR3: CASSLGQGQIEQFF; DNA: TGTGCCAGCAGTCTAGGACAGGGTCAGATTGAGCAGTTCTTC
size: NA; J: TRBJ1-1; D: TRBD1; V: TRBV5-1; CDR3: CASSFAGTGMNTEAFF; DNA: TGCGCCAGCAGCTTTGCCGGGACAGGGATGAACACTGAAGCTTTCTTT
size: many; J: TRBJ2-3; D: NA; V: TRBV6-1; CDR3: CASSERGITQYF; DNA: TGTGCCAGCAGTGAAAGGGGGATAACGCAGTATTTT
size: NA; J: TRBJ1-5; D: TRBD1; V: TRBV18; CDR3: CASSPWGGQGASQPQHF; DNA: TGTGCCAGCTCACCATGGGGAGGGCAGGGGGCTAGTCAGCCCCAGCATTTT
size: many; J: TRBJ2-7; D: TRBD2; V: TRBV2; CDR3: CASRALRLAGDRSSYEQYF; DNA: TGTGCCAGCAGGGCCCTCCGACTAGCGGGAGACCGGAGCTCCTACGAGCAGTACTTC
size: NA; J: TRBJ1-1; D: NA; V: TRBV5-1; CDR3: CASSSFLGGGAEAFF; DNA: TGCGCCAGCAGCTCTTTTTTGGGGGGGGGCGCTGAAGCTTTCTTT
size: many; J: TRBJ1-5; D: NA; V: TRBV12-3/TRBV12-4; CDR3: CASSFAEDQPQHF; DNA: TGTGCCAGCAGTTTCGCGGAAGATCAGCCCCAGCATTTT
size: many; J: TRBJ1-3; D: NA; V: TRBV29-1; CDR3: CSVVTASTSGNTIYF; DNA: TGCAGCGTTGTGACAGCGTCTACCTCTGGAAACACCATATATTTT
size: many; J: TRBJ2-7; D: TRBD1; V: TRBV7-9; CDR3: CASSGRTGGKSYEQYF; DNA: TGTGCCAGCAGCGGCAGGACAGGGGGTAAATCCTACGAGCAGTACTTC
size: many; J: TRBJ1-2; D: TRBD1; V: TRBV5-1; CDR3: CASSLEHVEAGGIHGYTF; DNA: TGCGCCAGCAGCTTGGAGCACGTGGAGGCAGGGGGCATCCATGGCTACACCTTC
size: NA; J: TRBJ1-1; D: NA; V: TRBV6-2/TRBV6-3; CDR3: CASSYSTAEAFF; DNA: TGTGCCAGCAGTTACTCGACGGCGGAGGCTTTCTTT
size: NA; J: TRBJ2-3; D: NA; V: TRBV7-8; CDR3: CATRVTLSTDTQYF; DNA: TGTGCCACTCGGGTGACACTCTCCACAGATACGCAGTATTTT